This TCR beta chain was captured by sequencing in a study of neurological immune-mediated disorders. TCRdb redid the calling of the 5' RACE reads with MiXCR, one entry per CDR3 protein. The table has tens of thousands of distinct CDR3 sequences, approximately 5% seen once; the top ten hold around 2.3%. Germline V gene lookup returns CDR1 SGHRS and CDR2 YFSETQ. Trimming removed 0 bases from V and 4 bases from J, with 13 bases in between. CDR3 size: 15 residues. At least ten counts were recorded for this clonotype. The J gene is TRBJ1-1, the V gene TRBV5-1; a weak D match, TRBD1 (6 bases). This sequence was found in a young woman with multiple sclerosis. Specimen: PBMCs. CDR3 sequence reads: CASSLAGGRTTEAFF. The CDR3 nucleotides read TGCGCCAGCAGCTTGGCCGGGGGGCGGACCACTGAAGCTTTCTTT.